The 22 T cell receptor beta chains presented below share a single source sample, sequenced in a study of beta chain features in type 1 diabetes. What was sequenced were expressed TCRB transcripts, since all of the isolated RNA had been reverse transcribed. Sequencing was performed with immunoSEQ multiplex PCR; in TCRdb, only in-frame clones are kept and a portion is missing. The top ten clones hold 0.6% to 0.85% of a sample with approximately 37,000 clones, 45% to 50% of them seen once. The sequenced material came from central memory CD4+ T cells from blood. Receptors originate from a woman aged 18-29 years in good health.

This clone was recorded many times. The CDR3 sequence is CASSQSGLAGDGTYEQYF. The DNA of the CDR3 is TGCGCCAGCAGTCAATCTGGGCTAGCGGGCGACGGTACCTACGAGCAGTACTTC. This rearrangement joins TRBV23-1 to TRBJ2-7; 8 nucleotides align to TRBD2. TRBV23-1 falls under the ORF class, with uncertain function. The CDR3 is 18 residues long. Trimming at V came to 0 bases and at J to 2 bases, leaving 12 bases not matched to a gene.

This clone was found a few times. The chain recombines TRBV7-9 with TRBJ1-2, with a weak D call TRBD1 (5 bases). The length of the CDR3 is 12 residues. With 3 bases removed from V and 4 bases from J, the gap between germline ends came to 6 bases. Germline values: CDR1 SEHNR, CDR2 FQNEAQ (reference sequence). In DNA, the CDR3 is TGTGCCAGCAGCTTCGACAGCTATGGCTACACCTTC. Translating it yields CASSFDSYGYTF.

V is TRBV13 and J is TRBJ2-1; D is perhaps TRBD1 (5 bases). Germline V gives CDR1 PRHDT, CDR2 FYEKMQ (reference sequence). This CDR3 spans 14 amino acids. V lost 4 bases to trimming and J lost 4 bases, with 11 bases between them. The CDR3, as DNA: TGTGCCAGCAGCTGGCGACAGCCTTACAATGAGCAGTTCTTC. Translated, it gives CASSWRQPYNEQFF.

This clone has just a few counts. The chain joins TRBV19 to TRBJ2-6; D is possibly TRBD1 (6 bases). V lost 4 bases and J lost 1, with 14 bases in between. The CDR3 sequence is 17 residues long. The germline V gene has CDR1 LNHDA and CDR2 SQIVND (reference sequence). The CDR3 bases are TGTGCCAGTAGTAAACAGGGACGCGGTTCTGGGGCCAACGTCCTGACTTTC. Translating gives CASSKQGRGSGANVLTF.

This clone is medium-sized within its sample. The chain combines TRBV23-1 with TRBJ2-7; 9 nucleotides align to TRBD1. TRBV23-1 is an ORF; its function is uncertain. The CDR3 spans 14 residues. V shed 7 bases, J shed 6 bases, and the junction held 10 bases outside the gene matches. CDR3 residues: CASTLKTGGVEQYF. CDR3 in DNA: TGCGCCAGCACCTTAAAGACAGGGGGTGTCGAGCAGTACTTC.

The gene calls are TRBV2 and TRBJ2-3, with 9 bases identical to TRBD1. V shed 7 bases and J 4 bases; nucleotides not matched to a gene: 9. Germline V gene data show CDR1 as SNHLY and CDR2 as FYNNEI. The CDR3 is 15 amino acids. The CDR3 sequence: CASTPGQGGADTQYF. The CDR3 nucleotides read TGTGCCAGCACTCCGGGACAGGGTGGGGCAGATACGCAGTATTTT.

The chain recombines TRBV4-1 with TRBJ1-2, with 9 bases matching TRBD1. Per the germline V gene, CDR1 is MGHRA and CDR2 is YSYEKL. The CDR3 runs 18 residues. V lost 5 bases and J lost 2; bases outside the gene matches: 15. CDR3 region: CASSSRDRVLGGNYGYTF. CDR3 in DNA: TGCGCCAGCAGCTCCCGGGACAGGGTTCTCGGAGGGAACTATGGCTACACCTTC.

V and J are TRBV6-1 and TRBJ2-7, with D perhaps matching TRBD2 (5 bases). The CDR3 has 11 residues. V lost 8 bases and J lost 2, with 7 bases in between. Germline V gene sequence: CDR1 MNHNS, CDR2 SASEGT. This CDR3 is CASGLAYEQYF. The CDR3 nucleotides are TGTGCCAGCGGACTTGCCTACGAGCAGTACTTC.

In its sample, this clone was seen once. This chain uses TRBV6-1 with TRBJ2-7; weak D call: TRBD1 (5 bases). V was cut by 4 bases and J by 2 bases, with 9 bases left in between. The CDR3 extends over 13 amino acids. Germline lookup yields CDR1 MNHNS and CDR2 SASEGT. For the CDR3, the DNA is TGTGCCAGCAGTGGACAGTTAACCTACGAGCAGTACTTC. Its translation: CASSGQLTYEQYF.

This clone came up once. The CDR3 sequence is CASRRQDSNEQFF. In nucleotides, the CDR3 is TGTGCCAGCAGACGACAGGATTCCAATGAGCAGTTCTTC. The chain combines TRBV25-1 with TRBJ2-1; D possibly corresponds to TRBD1 (6 bases). Germline CDR1 reads MGHDK; CDR2 reads SYGVNS. The V end was cut by 6 bases, the J end by 6 bases, with 12 bases between. The CDR3 runs 13 residues.

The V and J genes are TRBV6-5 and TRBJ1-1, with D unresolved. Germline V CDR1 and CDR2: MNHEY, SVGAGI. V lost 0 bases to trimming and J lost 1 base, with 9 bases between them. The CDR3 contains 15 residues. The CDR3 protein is CASSYSSGPNTEAFF. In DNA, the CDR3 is TGTGCCAGCAGTTACTCATCAGGCCCGAACACTGAAGCTTTCTTT.

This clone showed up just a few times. The CDR3 sequence is CAIKFSTGAYGYTF. CDR3 nucleotide sequence: TGTGCCATCAAGTTTTCGACAGGGGCTTATGGCTACACCTTC. The chain employs TRBV10-3 and TRBJ1-2, with 8 bases aligning to TRBD1. The germline V gene encodes CDR1 ENHRY and CDR2 SYGVKD. CDR3 length: 14 residues. V was clipped by 7 bases and J by 5 bases; unmatched bases: 9.

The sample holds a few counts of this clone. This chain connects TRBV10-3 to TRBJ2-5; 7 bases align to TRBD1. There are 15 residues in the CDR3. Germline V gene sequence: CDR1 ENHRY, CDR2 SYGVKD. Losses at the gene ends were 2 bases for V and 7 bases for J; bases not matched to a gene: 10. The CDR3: CAISEGQGEEVTQYF. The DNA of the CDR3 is TGTGCCATCAGTGAGGGTCAGGGGGAAGAGGTGACCCAGTACTTC.

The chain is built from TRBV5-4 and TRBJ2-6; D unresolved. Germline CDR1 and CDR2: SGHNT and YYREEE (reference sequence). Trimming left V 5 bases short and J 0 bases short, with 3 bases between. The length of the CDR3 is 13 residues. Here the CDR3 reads CASRHSGANVLTF. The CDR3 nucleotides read TGTGCCAGCAGACACTCTGGGGCCAACGTCCTGACTTTC.

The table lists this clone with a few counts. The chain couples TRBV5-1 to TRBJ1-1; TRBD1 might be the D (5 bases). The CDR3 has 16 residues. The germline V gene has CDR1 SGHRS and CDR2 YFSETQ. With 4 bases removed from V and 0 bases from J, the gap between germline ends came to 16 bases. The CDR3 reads CASSPGFGSMNTEAFF. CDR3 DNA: TGCGCCAGCAGCCCAGGGTTCGGGAGCATGAACACTGAAGCTTTCTTT.

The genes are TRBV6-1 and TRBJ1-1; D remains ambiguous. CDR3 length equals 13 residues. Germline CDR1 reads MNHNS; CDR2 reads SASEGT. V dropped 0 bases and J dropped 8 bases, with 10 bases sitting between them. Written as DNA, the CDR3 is TGTGCCAGCAGTGAAGCCGCCTATGTGGAAGCTTTCTTT. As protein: CASSEAAYVEAFF.

The CDR3 loop reads CASSLSTYTDTQYF. The CDR3 DNA sequence: TGTGCCAGCAGCCTATCGACATACACAGATACGCAGTATTTT. This chain joins TRBV11-2 and TRBJ2-3; D is ambiguous. This CDR3 comprises 14 residues. With 5 bases removed from V and 2 bases from J, the gap between germline ends came to 11 bases. Germline values: CDR1 SGHAT, CDR2 FQNNGV.

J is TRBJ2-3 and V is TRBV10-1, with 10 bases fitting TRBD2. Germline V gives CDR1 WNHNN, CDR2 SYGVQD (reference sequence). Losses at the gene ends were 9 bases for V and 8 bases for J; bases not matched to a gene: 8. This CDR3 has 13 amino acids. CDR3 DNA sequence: TGCGCCAGAGAGCGGGGGGGATTTAGTACGCAGTATTTT. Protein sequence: CARERGGFSTQYF.

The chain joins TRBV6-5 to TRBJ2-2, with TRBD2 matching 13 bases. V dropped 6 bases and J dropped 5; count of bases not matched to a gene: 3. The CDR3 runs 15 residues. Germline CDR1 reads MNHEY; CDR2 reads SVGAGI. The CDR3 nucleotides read TGTGCCAGCAGACGGACTAGCGGGAGTACCGGGGAGCTGTTTTTT. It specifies CASRRTSGSTGELFF.

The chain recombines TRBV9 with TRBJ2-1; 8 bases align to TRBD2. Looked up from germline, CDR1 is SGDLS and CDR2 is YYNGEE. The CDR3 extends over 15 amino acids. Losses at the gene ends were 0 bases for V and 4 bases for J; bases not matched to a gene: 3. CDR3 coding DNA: TGTGCCAGCAGCGTAGGAAGCGGGGGTTACAATGAGCAGTTCTTC. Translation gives CASSVGSGGYNEQFF.

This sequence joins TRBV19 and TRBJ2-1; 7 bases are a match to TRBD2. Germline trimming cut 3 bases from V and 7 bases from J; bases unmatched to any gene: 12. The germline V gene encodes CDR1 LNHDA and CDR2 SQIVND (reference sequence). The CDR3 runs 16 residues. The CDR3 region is CASSIWSGLGLNEQFF. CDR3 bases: TGTGCCAGTAGTATCTGGAGTGGACTAGGCTTAAATGAGCAGTTCTTC. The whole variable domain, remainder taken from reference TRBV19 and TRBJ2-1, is DGGITQSPKYLFRKEGQNVTLSCEQNLNHDAMYWYRQDPGQGLRLIYYSQIVNDFQKGDIAEGYSVSREKKESFPLTVTSAQKNPTAFYLCASSIWSGLGLNEQFFGPGTRLTVL.

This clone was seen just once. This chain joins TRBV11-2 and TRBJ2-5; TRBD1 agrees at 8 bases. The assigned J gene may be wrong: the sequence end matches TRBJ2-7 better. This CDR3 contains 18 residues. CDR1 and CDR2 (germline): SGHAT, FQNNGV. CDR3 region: CASSSTSRLRGRDYEQYF. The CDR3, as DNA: TGTGCCAGCAGCTCCACTTCCCGCCTCAGGGGGCGAGACTACGAGCAGTACTTC.